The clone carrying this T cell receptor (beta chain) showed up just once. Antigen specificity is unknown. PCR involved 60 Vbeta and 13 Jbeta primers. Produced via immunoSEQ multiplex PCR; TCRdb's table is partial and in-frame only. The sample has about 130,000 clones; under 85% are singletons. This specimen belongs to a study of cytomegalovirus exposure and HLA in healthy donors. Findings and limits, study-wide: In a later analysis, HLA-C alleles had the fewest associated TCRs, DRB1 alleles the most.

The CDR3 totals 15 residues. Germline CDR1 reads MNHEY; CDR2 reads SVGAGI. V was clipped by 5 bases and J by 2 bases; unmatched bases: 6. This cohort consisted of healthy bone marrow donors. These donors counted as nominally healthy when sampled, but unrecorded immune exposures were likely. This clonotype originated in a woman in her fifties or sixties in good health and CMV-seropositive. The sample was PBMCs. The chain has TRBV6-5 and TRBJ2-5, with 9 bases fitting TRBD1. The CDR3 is CASSPWTGAQETQYF. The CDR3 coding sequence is TGTGCCAGCAGTCCTTGGACAGGGGCACAAGAGACCCAGTACTTC.